Presented here are 19 T cell receptor beta chains from one specimen sequenced in a study of shared clonotypes between healthy human individuals. Only in-frame clones appear in the TCRdb table, and some are missing; sequencing was by immunoSEQ multiplex PCR. The sample lists roughly 110,000 clones; around 68% were seen once. The sample was memory CD8+ T cells sorted from blood. Subset reported: CD45RO+ cells pooled with CCR7-negative TemRA cells. The receptors were sampled from a woman aged 25 to 45 in good health.

The rearrangement links TRBV4-1 to TRBJ2-4, with D hard to call. CDR1 MGHRA and CDR2 YSYEKL come from the germline V gene. The V gene lost 4 bases and the J gene lost 3 bases, with 16 bases spanning the gap. There are 16 residues in the CDR3. CDR3 coding DNA: TGCGCCAGCAGCCCCGCGACCGGCTCTGACAAAAACATTCAGTACTTC. Translated, it gives CASSPATGSDKNIQYF.

The genes are TRBV4-2 and TRBJ2-1; possible D gene TRBD1, 5 bases. Germline V gives CDR1 LGHNA, CDR2 YNFKEQ. CDR3 length equals 15 residues. The V end was cut by 0 bases, the J end by 6 bases, with 12 bases between. CDR3 sequence: CASSQEYDSPNEQFF. The CDR3 nucleotides read TGTGCCAGCAGCCAAGAATACGACAGCCCCAATGAGCAGTTCTTC.

The chain joins TRBV15 to TRBJ1-1, with TRBD1 matching 11 bases. The CDR3 contains 19 residues. Germline V gives CDR1 LNHNV, CDR2 YYDKDF (reference sequence). V lost 2 bases and J lost 11; bases outside the gene matches: 22. The CDR3 DNA sequence: TGTGCCACCAGCAGACCGCCCTTAGGACAGGGGGCCCTAAGGGGGCGGGCTTTCTTT. Translation: CATSRPPLGQGALRGRAFF.

This clone appeared a few times. The J gene is TRBJ2-7, the V gene TRBV27; tentative D call: TRBD2 (6 bases). The germline CDR1 and CDR2 sequences are MNHEY and SMNVEV (reference sequence). This CDR3 contains 18 residues. Trimming stripped 5 bases from V and 0 bases from J, with 23 bases between. In DNA, the CDR3 is TGTGCCAGCAGTCTACTCCTTCCGCGGAGGGGAGTCTCCTACGAGCAGTACTTC. Its translation is CASSLLLPRRGVSYEQYF.

The chain combines TRBV5-4 with TRBJ2-2, with D possibly being TRBD2 (5 bases). Trimming pared 2 bases from V and 4 bases from J, leaving 9 bases between. The CDR3 has 14 amino acids. Germline CDR1 and CDR2: SGHNT and YYREEE (reference sequence). CDR3 residues: CASSFPSLTGELFF. CDR3 sequence (DNA): TGTGCCAGCAGCTTTCCTAGCCTCACCGGGGAGCTGTTTTTT.

The chain couples TRBV7-2 to TRBJ1-2, with D possibly being TRBD1 (5 bases). V lost 5 bases, J lost 4 bases, and 20 bases lay in between. The CDR3 is made up of 16 amino acids. Per germline, CDR1 SGHTA and CDR2 FQGNSA. This CDR3 is CASSPLRGWGFYGYTF. DNA of the CDR3: TGTGCCAGCAGCCCCCTCCGGGGTTGGGGGTTCTATGGCTACACCTTC.

This chain connects TRBV11-2 to TRBJ2-7, with 7 bases lining up with TRBD2. Germline lookup yields CDR1 SGHAT and CDR2 FQNNGV. Trimming cost V 4 bases and J 7 bases; bases outside gene matches: 10. This CDR3 has 14 residues. The DNA of the CDR3 is TGTGCCAGCAGCTCGACCGGGACTACCGTAGAGCAGTACTTC. Translation gives CASSSTGTTVEQYF.

The V gene is TRBV5-4, the J gene TRBJ2-3, with 7 bases that match TRBD1. The germline V gene encodes CDR1 SGHNT and CDR2 YYREEE (reference sequence). J lost 6 bases, V lost 0 bases, and 4 bases had no gene match. The CDR3 spans 14 residues. CDR3 region: CASSLGQGSDTQYF. The CDR3 nucleotides read TGTGCCAGCAGCTTGGGACAGGGATCGGATACGCAGTATTTT.

The chain couples TRBV5-4 to TRBJ1-2; D not certain. The CDR3 spans 13 residues. Germline lookup yields CDR1 SGHNT and CDR2 YYREEE (reference sequence). With 5 bases removed from V and 6 bases from J, the gap between germline ends came to 14 bases. The CDR3 spells CASRPHLANGYTF. CDR3 nucleotide sequence: TGTGCCAGCAGACCTCACCTGGCTAATGGCTACACCTTC.

This chain uses TRBV7-6 with TRBJ2-7, with 7 bases matching TRBD1. V gave up 1 base and J gave up 2 bases; unmatched junction bases: 11. The CDR3 consists of 17 residues. Germline CDR1 reads SGHVS; CDR2 reads FNYEAQ. The CDR3 nucleotides read TGTGCCAGCAGCTTAGGGCCCTACAGGGGTCGGCCCTACGAGCAGTACTTC. Translation gives CASSLGPYRGRPYEQYF.

The chain has TRBV29-1 and TRBJ2-7; 8 bases agree with TRBD1. CDR1 and CDR2 (germline): SQVTM, ANQGSEA. V lost 6 bases to trimming and J lost 7 bases; unmatched junction nucleotides: 17. The CDR3 runs 15 residues. The CDR3 region is CSVVTTGTGFGEQYF. The CDR3 bases are TGCAGCGTCGTGACGACCGGGACAGGTTTTGGGGAGCAGTACTTC.

J is TRBJ1-1 and V is TRBV6-1; D is undetermined. This CDR3 has 18 amino acids. Germline CDR1 reads MNHNS; CDR2 reads SASEGT. Between the trimmed V and J ends, which lost 0 bases and 5 bases, there was a span of 22 bases. The CDR3 loop is CASSEAIESPLSMTEAFF. In DNA form, the CDR3 reads TGTGCCAGCAGTGAAGCGATCGAGAGTCCCCTTTCGATGACTGAAGCTTTCTTT.

In this sample, this clone turned up a few times. The chain joins TRBV2 to TRBJ2-3; D call uncertain. CDR1 and CDR2 (germline): SNHLY, FYNNEI. Trimming stripped 9 bases from V and 6 bases from J, with 16 bases between. The CDR3 covers 13 residues. The CDR3 nucleotides are TGTGCCAGTGCGATTCCGATGGTGGATACGCAGTATTTT. Translating it yields CASAIPMVDTQYF.

The rearrangement joins TRBV19 to TRBJ2-6; D assignment may be TRBD1 or TRBD2 (5 bases each). V lost 3 bases to trimming and J lost 0 bases, with 12 bases between them. Germline CDR1 reads LNHDA; CDR2 reads SQIVND (reference sequence). This CDR3 comprises 17 residues. In DNA, the CDR3 is TGTGCCAGTAGTATGGTAGGGGACCTCTCTGGGGCCAACGTCCTGACTTTC. It yields the protein CASSMVGDLSGANVLTF.

The genes are TRBV28 and TRBJ1-5; perhaps TRBD1 as D (6 bases). CDR3 size: 17 residues. V was shortened by 0 bases and J by 0 bases, with 12 bases between the two germline ends. Germline CDR1 MDHEN, CDR2 SYDVKM. This CDR3 reads CASSLWGGPYSNQPQHF. CDR3 nucleotide sequence: TGTGCCAGCAGTTTATGGGGGGGGCCCTATAGCAATCAGCCCCAGCATTTT.

This clone was seen more than once but under ten times. The chain carries TRBV6-4 and TRBJ2-3, with TRBD1 identical over 7 bases. The CDR3 runs 14 residues. Per the germline V gene, CDR1 is MRHNA and CDR2 is SNTAGT. J lost 4 bases, V lost 3 bases, and 4 bases had no gene match. In DNA, the CDR3 is TGTGCCAGCAGTGAATCAGGGGGTGCAGATACGCAGTATTTT. This translates into CASSESGGADTQYF.

CDR3 protein: CAWRGPIMEKLFF. Written as DNA, the CDR3 is TGTGCCTGGAGGGGCCCTATTATGGAAAAACTGTTTTTT. The rearrangement uses TRBV30 and TRBJ1-4; D call uncertain. CDR3 length: 13 residues. Germline values: CDR1 GTSNPN, CDR2 SVGIG (reference sequence). Trimming cost V 3 bases and J 8 bases, with 13 bases left between them. Full variable domain (missing parts from reference TRBV30 and TRBJ1-4): SQTIHQWPATLVQPVGSPLSLECTVEGTSNPNLYWYRQAAGRGLQLLFYSVGIGQISSEVPQNLSASRPQDRQFILSSKKLLLSDSGFYLCAWRGPIMEKLFFGSGTQLSVL.

The rearrangement joins TRBV21-1 to TRBJ1-5; TRBD1 is the table's D call, not checked against the DNA. TRBV21-1 is labeled a pseudogene. The CDR3 length is 15 residues. CDR3 loop: CANPGRGGEGQPQHF. In DNA, the CDR3 is TGTGCCAATCCAGGGAGAGGGGGAGAAGGGCAGCCCCAGCATTTT.

The V and J genes are TRBV7-8 and TRBJ2-7; D might be TRBD1 (6 bases). Germline V gene sequence: CDR1 SGHVS, CDR2 FQNEAQ. The V end lost 4 bases, the J end lost 3 bases, and 22 bases lay between the germline ends. CDR3 length: 17 amino acids. This CDR3 reads CASSSPRGETTFYEQYF. CDR3 sequence (DNA): TGTGCCAGCAGCTCCCCCAGGGGAGAAACCACCTTCTACGAGCAGTACTTC.